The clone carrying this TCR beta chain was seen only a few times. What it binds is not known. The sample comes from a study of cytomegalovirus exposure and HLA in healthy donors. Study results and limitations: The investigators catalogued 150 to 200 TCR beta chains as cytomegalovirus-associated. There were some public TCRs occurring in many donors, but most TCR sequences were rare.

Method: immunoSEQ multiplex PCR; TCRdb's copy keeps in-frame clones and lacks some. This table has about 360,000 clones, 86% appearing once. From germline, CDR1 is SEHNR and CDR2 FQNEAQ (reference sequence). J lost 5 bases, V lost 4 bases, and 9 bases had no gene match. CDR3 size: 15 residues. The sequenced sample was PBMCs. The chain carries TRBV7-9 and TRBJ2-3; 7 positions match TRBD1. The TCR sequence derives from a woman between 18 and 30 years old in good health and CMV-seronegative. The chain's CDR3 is CASSSWTGQKDTQYF. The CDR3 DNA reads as TGTGCCAGCAGCTCTTGGACAGGCCAGAAAGATACGCAGTATTTT.